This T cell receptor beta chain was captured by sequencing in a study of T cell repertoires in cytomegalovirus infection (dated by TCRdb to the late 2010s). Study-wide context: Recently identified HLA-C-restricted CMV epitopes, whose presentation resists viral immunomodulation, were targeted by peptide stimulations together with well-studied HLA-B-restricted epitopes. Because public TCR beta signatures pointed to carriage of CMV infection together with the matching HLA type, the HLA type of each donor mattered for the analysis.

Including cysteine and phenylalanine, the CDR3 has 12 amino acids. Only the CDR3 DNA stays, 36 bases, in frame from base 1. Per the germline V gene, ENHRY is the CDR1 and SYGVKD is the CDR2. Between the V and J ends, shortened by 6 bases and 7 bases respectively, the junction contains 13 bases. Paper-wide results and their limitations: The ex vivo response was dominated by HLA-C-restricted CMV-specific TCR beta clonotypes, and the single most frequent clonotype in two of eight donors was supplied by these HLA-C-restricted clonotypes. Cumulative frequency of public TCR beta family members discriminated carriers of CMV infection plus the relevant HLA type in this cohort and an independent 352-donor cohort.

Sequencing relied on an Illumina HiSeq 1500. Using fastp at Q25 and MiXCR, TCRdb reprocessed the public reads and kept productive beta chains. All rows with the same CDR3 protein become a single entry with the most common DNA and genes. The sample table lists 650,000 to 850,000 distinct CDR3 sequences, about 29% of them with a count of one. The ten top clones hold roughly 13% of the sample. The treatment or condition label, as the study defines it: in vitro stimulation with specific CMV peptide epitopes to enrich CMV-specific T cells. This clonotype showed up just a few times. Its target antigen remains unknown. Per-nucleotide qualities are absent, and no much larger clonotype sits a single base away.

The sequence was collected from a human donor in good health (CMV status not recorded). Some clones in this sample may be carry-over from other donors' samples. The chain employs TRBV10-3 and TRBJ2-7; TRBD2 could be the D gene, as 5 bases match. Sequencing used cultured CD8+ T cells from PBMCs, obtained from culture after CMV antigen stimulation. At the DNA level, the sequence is TGTGCCATCAGGACTCAACGAGGGGAGCAGTACTTC. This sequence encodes CAIRTQRGEQYF.